The next 17 T cell receptor beta chains were all read from a single sample in a study of cytomegalovirus exposure and HLA in healthy donors. 13 Jbeta primers and 60 Vbeta primers were used for the PCR. Measured with immunoSEQ multiplex PCR; TCRdb has only the in-frame clones, and not every one. The table has about 270,000 clones, roughly 90% seen once; the top ten hold 4%. Sequenced: PBMCs. These receptors all come from a middle-aged man in good health and CMV-seropositive.

This sequence joins TRBV6-1 and TRBJ2-3, with D possibly being TRBD2 (7 bases). Germline V gives CDR1 MNHNS, CDR2 SASEGT. The CDR3 extends over 13 amino acids. V shed 7 bases and J shed 4 bases, with 12 bases lying between them. DNA for the CDR3: TGTGCCAGCACGTGGGGGGGGCCAGATACGCAGTATTTT. Translated: CASTWGGPDTQYF.

This clone occurred once. The chain is built from TRBV2 and TRBJ2-1, with D tentatively TRBD2 (6 bases). Deletions cut 7 bases from V and 15 bases from J, with 16 bases between. Germline-derived CDR1 and CDR2 are SNHLY and FYNNEI. There are 11 residues in the CDR3. DNA for the CDR3: TGTGCCAGCAAAATTGTAGCGGTAATGTTCTTC. As protein: CASKIVAVMFF.

This rearrangement joins TRBV4-3 to TRBJ2-1; 7 bases agree with TRBD2. CDR3 length equals 18 residues. J was trimmed by 3 bases and V by 0 bases; bases with no gene match: 11. The V gene's germline CDR1 is LGHNA and CDR2 YSLEER. In DNA form, the CDR3 reads TGCGCCAGCAGCCAAGAAGAGTCGTCTAGCGGAATCTACAATGAGCAGTTCTTC. It yields the protein CASSQEESSSGIYNEQFF.

This chain connects TRBV9 to TRBJ2-1; 11 bases agree with TRBD1. The CDR3 is 18 amino acids. Trimming at V came to 1 base and at J to 5 bases, leaving 11 bases not matched to a gene. Germline CDR1 and CDR2: SGDLS and YYNGEE. CDR3 sequence reads: CASSVSLRGDRGDNEQFF. In DNA, the CDR3 is TGTGCCAGCAGCGTAAGCTTGAGGGGGGACAGGGGGGACAATGAGCAGTTCTTC.

The chain combines TRBV6-5 with TRBJ2-2; D not resolved. CDR3 size: 14 residues. Trimming left V 2 bases short and J 1 base short, with 5 bases between. Germline V gives CDR1 MNHEY, CDR2 SVGAGI. CDR3 coding DNA: TGTGCCAGCAGTTACCGACTGAACACCGGGGAGCTGTTTTTT. Protein sequence: CASSYRLNTGELFF.

The CDR3 nucleotides read TGTGCCAGCTCAGGGGTGACAGGGGACAATGAGCAGTTCTTC. Residues: CASSGVTGDNEQFF. V usage is TRBV18 and J usage is TRBJ2-1, with 8 bases identical to TRBD1. The germline CDR1 and CDR2 sequences are KGHSH and LQKENI. After removal of 5 bases from V and 5 bases from J, the junction contained 5 bases not matched to a gene. The length of the CDR3 is 14 residues. The entire variable domain, with the rest obtained from reference TRBV18 and TRBJ2-1, is as follows: NAGVMQNPRHLVRRRGQEARLRCSPMKGHSHVYWYRQLPEEGLKFMVYLQKENIIDESGMPKERFSAEFPKEGPSILRIQQVVRGDSAAYFCASSGVTGDNEQFFGPGTRLTVL.

This chain joins TRBV10-1 and TRBJ2-3; the D is unclear. Germline lookup yields CDR1 WNHNN and CDR2 SYGVQD (reference sequence). The CDR3 sequence is 12 residues long. The V end lost 0 bases, the J end lost 4 bases, and 2 bases lay between the germline ends. The CDR3 nucleotides are TGCGCCAGCAGTGAGTCCTCAGATACGCAGTATTTT. It encodes CASSESSDTQYF.

This clone was recorded once. The chain couples TRBV5-4 to TRBJ2-7, with a possible D match to TRBD1 (5 bases). V lost 0 bases to trimming and J lost 3 bases, with 16 bases between them. Per the germline V gene, CDR1 is SGHNT and CDR2 is YYREEE (reference sequence). The CDR3 is 16 amino acids. The CDR3 bases are TGTGCCAGCAGCTTGGGACAGACGGATTTCAACTACGAGCAGTACTTC. This encodes CASSLGQTDFNYEQYF.

The sample holds a few counts of this clone. The CDR3 loop reads CASSPRTSGYNEQFF. CDR3 coding DNA: TGTGCCAGCAGCCCTCGGACTAGCGGCTACAATGAGCAGTTCTTC. The genes are TRBV28 and TRBJ2-1; TRBD2 aligns across 10 bases. The CDR3 has 15 amino acids. V gave up 6 bases and J gave up 3 bases; unmatched junction bases: 5. Germline CDR1 and CDR2: MDHEN and SYDVKM.

This clone was seen once. CDR3 sequence: CASSQAEKLFF. DNA for the CDR3: TGTGCCAGCAGCCAAGCTGAAAAACTGTTTTTT. The chain carries TRBV28 and TRBJ1-4; no clear D. The CDR3 is 11 amino acids. Trimming took off 6 bases at V and 7 bases at J, with 6 bases between the two ends. CDR1 and CDR2 (germline): MDHEN, SYDVKM.

The chain links TRBV6-1 to TRBJ2-5; D might be TRBD2 (5 bases). Trimming left V 10 bases short and J 2 bases short, with 14 bases between. The CDR3 is 13 amino acids. CDR1 and CDR2 (germline): MNHNS, SASEGT. The CDR3 DNA sequence: TGTGCCATCCTTAGCGAAGGGCAAGAGACCCAGTACTTC. Amino acids: CAILSEGQETQYF.

The chain combines TRBV28 with TRBJ2-3; perhaps TRBD1 as D (7 bases). V was pared by 4 bases and J by 0 bases, with 11 bases between. From germline, CDR1 is MDHEN and CDR2 SYDVKM. The CDR3 is 15 residues long. Here the CDR3 DNA reads TGTGCCAGCAGTTCGACAGGGAGGAGCACAGATACGCAGTATTTT. Its protein is CASSSTGRSTDTQYF.

V gene TRBV27 combines with J gene TRBJ2-3; 11 nucleotides line up with TRBD2. Germline loops: CDR1 MNHEY, CDR2 SMNVEV (reference sequence). The CDR3 totals 21 residues. V lost 2 bases, J lost 2 bases, and 18 bases stayed unmatched. The CDR3 sequence: CASSLAPRRASGRRDTDTQYF. The CDR3 region has the DNA TGTGCCAGCAGTTTAGCCCCTCGGAGGGCTAGCGGGAGGCGGGACACAGATACGCAGTATTTT.

In nucleotides, the CDR3 is TGTGCCACAGAAGGGGCTAGCGGGAGGGGGTCCAAGACCCAGTACTTC. Amino acid sequence: CATEGASGRGSKTQYF. The rearrangement uses TRBV2 and TRBJ2-5; 12 positions agree with TRBD2. Germline assignment: CDR1 SNHLY and CDR2 FYNNEI. Trimming removed 10 bases from V and 6 bases from J; junction bases left unmatched: 15. This CDR3 is 16 amino acids long.

The chain combines TRBV4-2 with TRBJ2-5; TRBD2 aligns across 9 bases. The end of the DNA aligns better with TRBJ2-7, so the J call may be wrong. Germline loops: CDR1 LGHNA, CDR2 YNFKEQ. This CDR3 contains 15 residues. The CDR3 nucleotides read TGTGCCAGCAGCCAAGGTCTAGCGGGGACCTACGAGCAGTACTTC. This sequence encodes CASSQGLAGTYEQYF.

V is TRBV27 and J is TRBJ1-2; D is unresolved. The V and J ends lost 6 bases and 6 bases respectively, with 5 bases between them. The germline CDR1 and CDR2 sequences are MNHEY and SMNVEV (reference sequence). The CDR3 covers 10 residues. The CDR3 DNA is TGTGCCAGCAGCCCCGATGGCTACACCTTC. It encodes CASSPDGYTF.

CDR3 in amino acids: CATNSRGKQPQHF. In nucleotides, the CDR3 is TGTGCCACGAACAGCAGGGGAAAACAGCCCCAGCATTTT. The chain couples TRBV28 to TRBJ1-5; D possibly corresponds to TRBD1 (6 bases). The CDR3 has 13 amino acids. Germline assignment: CDR1 MDHEN and CDR2 SYDVKM. V lost 10 bases to trimming and J lost 7 bases, with 17 bases between them. Full variable domain (outside the CDR3, taken from reference TRBV28 and TRBJ1-5): DVKVTQSSRYLVKRTGEKVFLECVQDMDHENMFWYRQDPGLGLRLIYFSYDVKMKEKGDIPEGYSVSREKKERFSLILESASTNQTSMYLCATNSRGKQPQHFGDGTRLSIL.